The rows below give T cell receptor beta chains drawn from one sample of a study of T cells in Graves' hyperthyroidism and ophthalmopathy. TCRdb processed the multiplex PCR reads anew with MiXCR; each CDR3 protein has one entry. The sample consists of about 620,000 distinct CDR3 sequences, around 15% of them appearing once. Source material: blood. The receptors were gathered from a woman in her 30s with Graves' hyperthyroidism. Each CDR3 is given with its conserved first and last residue. Each record gives: clone size, V gene, D gene, J gene, CDR3 protein, CDR3 DNA. D genes are given only for firm matches. Some rows mark clone size as missing; the rest say once, few, many or name a class of expanded clone.

.	TRBV2	TRBD1	TRBJ1-1	CANKITGAVFAIF	TGTGCCAACAAAATAACAGGGGCAGTCTTTGCTATCTTT
few	TRBV7-7	.	TRBJ2-5	CASSLSSAQETQYF	TGTGCTAGCAGCTTATCGTCAGCTCAAGAGACCCAGTACTTC
.	TRBV9	.	TRBJ2-1	CASSAVGANNEQFF	TGTGCCAGCAGCGCGGTTGGGGCCAACAATGAGCAGTTCTTC
few	TRBV27	TRBD1	TRBJ1-2	CASSLSRLPGTGPSSYNYGYTF	TGTGCCAGCAGTTTATCGAGATTGCCGGGGACAGGGCCCTCATCATATAACTATGGCTACACCTTC
few	TRBV20-1	.	TRBJ1-6	CSAAGVGKGSPLHF	TGCAGTGCTGCCGGGGTGGGGAAGGGTTCACCCCTCCACTTT
many	TRBV5-1	.	TRBJ2-3	CASSLVLAISTDTQYF	TGCGCCAGCAGCTTGGTTCTAGCGATATCCACAGATACGCAGTATTTT
.	TRBV7-2	TRBD2	TRBJ2-3	CASSLYDGGVDTQYF	TGTGCCAGCAGCTTATATGACGGGGGGGTTGATACGCAGTATTTT
few	TRBV28	.	TRBJ1-6	CASSRGGLSSYNSPLHF	TGTGCCAGCAGTCGAGGTGGATTAAGCTCCTATAATTCACCCCTCCACTTT
.	TRBV10-2	TRBD2	TRBJ2-7	CASSESGRGTYEQYF	TGCGCCAGCAGCGAAAGCGGGAGGGGTACCTACGAGCAGTACTTC
few	TRBV29-1	TRBD1	TRBJ2-1	CSVERATGGDEQFF	TGCAGCGTTGAACGGGCGACAGGGGGCGATGAGCAGTTCTTC
.	TRBV10-3	TRBD2	TRBJ2-1	CAISESGTSIFNEQFF	TGTGCCATCAGTGAGTCGGGGACTAGTATTTTCAATGAGCAGTTCTTC
many	TRBV30	.	TRBJ1-1	CAWSVNVNTEAFF	TGTGCCTGGAGTGTGAACGTGAACACTGAAGCTTTCTTT
few	TRBV2	.	TRBJ2-5	CASGGSDQYF	TGTGCCAGCGGTGGGAGCGACCAGTACTTC
many	TRBV18	.	TRBJ1-3	CASSPGGNSGNTIYF	TGTGCCAGCTCACCAGGCGGAAACTCTGGAAACACCATATATTTT
many	TRBV24-1	TRBD2	TRBJ2-2	CATSPSGRASTGELFF	TGTGCCACCAGTCCAAGCGGGAGGGCCAGCACCGGGGAGCTGTTTTTT
few	TRBV20-1	.	TRBJ2-1	CSAFFMGGGANEQFF	TGCAGTGCCTTCTTTATGGGGGGCGGAGCGAATGAGCAGTTCTTC